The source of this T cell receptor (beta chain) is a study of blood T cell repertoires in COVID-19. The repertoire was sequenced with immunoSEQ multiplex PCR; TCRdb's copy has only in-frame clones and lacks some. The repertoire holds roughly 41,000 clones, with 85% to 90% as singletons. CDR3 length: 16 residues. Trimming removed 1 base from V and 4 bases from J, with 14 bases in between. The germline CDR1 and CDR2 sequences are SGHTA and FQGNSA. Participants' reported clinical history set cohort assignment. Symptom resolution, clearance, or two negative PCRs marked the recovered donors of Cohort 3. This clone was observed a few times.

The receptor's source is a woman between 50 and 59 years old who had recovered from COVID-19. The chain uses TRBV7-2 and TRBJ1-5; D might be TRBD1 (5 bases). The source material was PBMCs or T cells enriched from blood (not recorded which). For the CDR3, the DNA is TGTGCCAGCAGCTTAGGATTGGGGCTTGGGAATCAGCCCCAGCATTTT. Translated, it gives CASSLGLGLGNQPQHF.